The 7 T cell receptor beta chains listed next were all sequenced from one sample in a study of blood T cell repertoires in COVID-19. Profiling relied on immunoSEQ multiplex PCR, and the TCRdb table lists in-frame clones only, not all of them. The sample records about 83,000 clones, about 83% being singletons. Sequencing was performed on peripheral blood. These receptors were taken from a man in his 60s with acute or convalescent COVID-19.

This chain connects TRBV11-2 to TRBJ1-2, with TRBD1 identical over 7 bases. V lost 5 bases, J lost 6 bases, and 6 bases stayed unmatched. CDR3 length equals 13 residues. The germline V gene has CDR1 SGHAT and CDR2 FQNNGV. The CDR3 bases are TGTGCCAGCAGCGTTGACAGGGCTGATGGCTACACCTTC. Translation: CASSVDRADGYTF.

This CDR3 is CAISEDPGFGYTF. The CDR3 region has the DNA TGTGCCATCAGTGAGGACCCGGGGTTTGGCTACACCTTC. The chain carries TRBV10-3 and TRBJ1-2; D unclear. Per germline, CDR1 ENHRY and CDR2 SYGVKD. The CDR3 runs 13 residues. V lost 2 bases and J 7 bases, leaving 11 bases between the germline ends.

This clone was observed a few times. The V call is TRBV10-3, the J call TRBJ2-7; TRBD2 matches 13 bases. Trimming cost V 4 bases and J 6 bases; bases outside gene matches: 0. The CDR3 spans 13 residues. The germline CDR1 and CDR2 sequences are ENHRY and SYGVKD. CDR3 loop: CAISGLAGGEQYF. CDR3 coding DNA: TGTGCCATCAGTGGACTAGCGGGGGGCGAGCAGTACTTC.

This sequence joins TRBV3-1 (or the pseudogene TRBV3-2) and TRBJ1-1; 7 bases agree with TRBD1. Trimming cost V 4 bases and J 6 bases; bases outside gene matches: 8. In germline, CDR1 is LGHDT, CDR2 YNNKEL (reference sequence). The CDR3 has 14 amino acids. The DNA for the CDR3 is TGTGCCAGCAGCCGTCCAGGGGGTGAGTCTGAAGCTTTCTTT. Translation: CASSRPGGESEAFF.

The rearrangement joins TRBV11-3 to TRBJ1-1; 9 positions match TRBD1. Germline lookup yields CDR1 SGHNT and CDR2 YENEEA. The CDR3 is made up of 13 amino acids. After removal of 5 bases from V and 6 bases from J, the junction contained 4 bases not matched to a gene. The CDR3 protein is CASSQRDRAEAFF. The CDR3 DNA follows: TGTGCCAGCAGCCAGAGGGACAGGGCTGAAGCTTTCTTT.

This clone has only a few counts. The CDR3 is CASSFSGGSNTGELFF. The DNA for the CDR3 is TGCGCCAGCAGCTTTAGCGGGGGGTCCAACACCGGGGAGCTGTTTTTT. V is TRBV5-1 and J is TRBJ2-2, with 10 bases matching TRBD2. Germline CDR1 and CDR2: SGHRS and YFSETQ. Losses at the gene ends were 2 bases for V and 2 bases for J; bases not matched to a gene: 3. There are 16 residues in the CDR3.

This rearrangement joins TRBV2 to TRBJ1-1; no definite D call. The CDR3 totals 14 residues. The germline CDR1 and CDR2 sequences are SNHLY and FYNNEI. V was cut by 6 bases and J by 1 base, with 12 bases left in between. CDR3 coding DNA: TGTGCCAGCAGCGTTAGAGGCGAGAACACTGAAGCTTTCTTT. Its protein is CASSVRGENTEAFF. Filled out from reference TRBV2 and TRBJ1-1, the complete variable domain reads EPEVTQTPSHQVTQMGQEVILRCVPISNHLYFYWYRQILGQKVEFLVSFYNNEISEKSEIFDDQFSVERPDGSNFTLKIRSTKLEDSAMYFCASSVRGENTEAFFGQGTRLTVV.